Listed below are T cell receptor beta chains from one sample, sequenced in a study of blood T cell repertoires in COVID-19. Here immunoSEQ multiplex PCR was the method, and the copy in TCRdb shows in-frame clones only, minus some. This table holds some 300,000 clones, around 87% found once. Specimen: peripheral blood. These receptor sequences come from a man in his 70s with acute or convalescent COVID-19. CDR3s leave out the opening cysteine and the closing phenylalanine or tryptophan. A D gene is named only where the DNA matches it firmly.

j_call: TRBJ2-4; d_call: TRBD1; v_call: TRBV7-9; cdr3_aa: ASSRTGGEGKNIQY
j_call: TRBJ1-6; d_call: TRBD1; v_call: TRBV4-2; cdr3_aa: ASSQAIPRDRAPLH
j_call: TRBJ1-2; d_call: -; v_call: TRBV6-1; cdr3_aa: ASSEARGLGNYGYT
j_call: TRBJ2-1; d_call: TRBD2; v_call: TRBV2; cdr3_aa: ASRGGTSGISYNEQF
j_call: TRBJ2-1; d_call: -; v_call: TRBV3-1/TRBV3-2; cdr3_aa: ASSSQGLGAGPRASYNEQF
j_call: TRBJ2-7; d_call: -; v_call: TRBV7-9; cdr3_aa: ASSLDTSYEQY
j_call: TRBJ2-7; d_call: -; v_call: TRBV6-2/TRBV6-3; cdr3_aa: ASSLLQAADSYEQY
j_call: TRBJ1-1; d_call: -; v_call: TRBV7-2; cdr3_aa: ASSLGGVNTEAF
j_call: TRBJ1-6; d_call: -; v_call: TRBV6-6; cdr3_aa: ASSYMGGTYNSPLH
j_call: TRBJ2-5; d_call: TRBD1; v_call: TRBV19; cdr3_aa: ASDMTGRETQY
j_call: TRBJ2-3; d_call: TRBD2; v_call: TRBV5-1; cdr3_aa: ASKAGGPTDTQY
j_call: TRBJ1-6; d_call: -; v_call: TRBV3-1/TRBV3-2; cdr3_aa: ASRRTETNSPLH
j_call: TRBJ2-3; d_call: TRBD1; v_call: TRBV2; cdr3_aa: ASSAATGGYTQY
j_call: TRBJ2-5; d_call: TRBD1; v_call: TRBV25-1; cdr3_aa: AIQGPQETQY
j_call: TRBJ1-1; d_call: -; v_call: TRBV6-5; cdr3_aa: ASSYSQGEAF
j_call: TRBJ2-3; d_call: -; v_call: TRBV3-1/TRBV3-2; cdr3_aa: ASSLHSDSFSTDTQY
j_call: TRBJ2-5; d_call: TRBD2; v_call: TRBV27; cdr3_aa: ASRTTSGTSETQY
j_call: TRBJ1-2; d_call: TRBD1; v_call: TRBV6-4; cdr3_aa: ATDRVGYT
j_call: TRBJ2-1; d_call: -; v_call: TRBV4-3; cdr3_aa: ASSQDRGEQF
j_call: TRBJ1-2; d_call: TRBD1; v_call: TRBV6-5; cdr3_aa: ASRTTGGGYGYT
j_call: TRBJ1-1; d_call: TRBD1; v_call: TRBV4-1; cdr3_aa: ASSRGQGAGVWNTEAF
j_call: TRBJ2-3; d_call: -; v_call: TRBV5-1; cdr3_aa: ASSLAGAGTDTQY
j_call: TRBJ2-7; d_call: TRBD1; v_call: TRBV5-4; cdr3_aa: ASSFTGTVASYEQY
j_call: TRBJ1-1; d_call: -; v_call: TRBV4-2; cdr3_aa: ASSRAWEESTEAF
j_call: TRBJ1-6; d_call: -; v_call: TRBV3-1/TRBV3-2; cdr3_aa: ASSQDFQSPLH
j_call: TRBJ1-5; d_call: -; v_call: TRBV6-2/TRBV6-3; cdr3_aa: ASSTQSNQPQH
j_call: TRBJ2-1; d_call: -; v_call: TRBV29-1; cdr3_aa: SAEQGTDEQF
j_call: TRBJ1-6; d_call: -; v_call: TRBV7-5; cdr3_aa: VRSLEGFGAGNSYNSPLH
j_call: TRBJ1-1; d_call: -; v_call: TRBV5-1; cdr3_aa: ASSPSRDTEAF
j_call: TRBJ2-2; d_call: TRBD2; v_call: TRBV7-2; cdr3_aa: ASSLDGTTTGELF
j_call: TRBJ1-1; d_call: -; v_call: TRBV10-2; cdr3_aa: ASSERSGTEAF
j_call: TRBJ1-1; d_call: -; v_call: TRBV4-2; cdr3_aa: ASSQDSATEAF
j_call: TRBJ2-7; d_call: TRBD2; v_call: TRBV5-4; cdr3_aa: AWGLAGVEQY
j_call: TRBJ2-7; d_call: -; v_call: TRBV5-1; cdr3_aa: ASSYGTGGSYEQY
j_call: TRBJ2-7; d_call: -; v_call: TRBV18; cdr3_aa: ASSPSRDYEQY
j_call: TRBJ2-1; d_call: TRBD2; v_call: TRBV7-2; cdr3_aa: ASSLGSLAGDEQF
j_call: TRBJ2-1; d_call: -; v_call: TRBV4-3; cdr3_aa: ASSHGGYSYNEQF
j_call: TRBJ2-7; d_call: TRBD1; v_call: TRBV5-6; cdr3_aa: ASSRTGVYEQY
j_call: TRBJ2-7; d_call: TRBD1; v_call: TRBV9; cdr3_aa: ASSVGPGTGRDEQY
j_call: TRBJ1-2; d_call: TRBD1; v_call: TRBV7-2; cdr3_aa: ASSLWDRNYGYT
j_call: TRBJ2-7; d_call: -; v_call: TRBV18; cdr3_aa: ASSPTPGYEQY
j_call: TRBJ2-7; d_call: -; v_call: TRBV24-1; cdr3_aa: ATSDFGNEQY
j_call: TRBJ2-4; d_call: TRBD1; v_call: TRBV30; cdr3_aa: AWSERGPKNIQY
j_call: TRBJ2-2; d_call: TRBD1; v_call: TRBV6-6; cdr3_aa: ASNPVGQTNTGELF
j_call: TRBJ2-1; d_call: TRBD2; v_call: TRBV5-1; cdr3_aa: ASSLGGGRIYNEQF
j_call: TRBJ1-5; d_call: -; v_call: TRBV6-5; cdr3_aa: ASMGRGGQPQH
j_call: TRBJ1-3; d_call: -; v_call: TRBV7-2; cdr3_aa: ASSTTRTSGNTIY
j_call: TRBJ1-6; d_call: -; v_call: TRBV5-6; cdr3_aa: ASSLRSSPLH
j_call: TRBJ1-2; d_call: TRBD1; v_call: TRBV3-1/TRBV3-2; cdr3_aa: ASSPRDSRYGYT
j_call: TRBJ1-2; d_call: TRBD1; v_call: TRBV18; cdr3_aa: ASSPAGQSYGYT
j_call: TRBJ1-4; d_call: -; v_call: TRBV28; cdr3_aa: ASMPGGEVANEKLF
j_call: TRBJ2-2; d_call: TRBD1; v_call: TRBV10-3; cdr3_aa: AISPGQGSSGELF
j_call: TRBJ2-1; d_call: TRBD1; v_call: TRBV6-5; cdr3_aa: ASSSLDRANEQF
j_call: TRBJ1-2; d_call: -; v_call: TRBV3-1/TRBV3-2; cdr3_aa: ASSHLNRDGYT
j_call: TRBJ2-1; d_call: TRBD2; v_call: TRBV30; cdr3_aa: ACRFSGIGAYNEQF